This T cell receptor beta chain was obtained from a study of T cell responses to AZD1222 COVID-19 vaccine. To note about this clone: Its antigen is unknown.

This CDR3 is built from 16 residues. Germline V lookup: CDR1 MDHEN, CDR2 SYDVKM. The J segment lost 2 bases and the V segment lost 5 bases, leaving 8 bases of the junction unmatched. Profiled with immunoSEQ multiplex PCR; TCRdb holds only in-frame clones, not every one. This repertoire shows roughly 100,000 clones, around 92% found once; its top ten account for 45% to 55%. Study observations and caveats: Every sample of the repertoires postdated the peak T cell response. The study identified only six AZD1222 recipients as seropositive at baseline. The donors showed a predominance of white British ancestry and of females, with possible underestimation of clonal diversity.

V gene TRBV28 combines with J gene TRBJ2-3; 9 bases align to TRBD2. The sequencing here drew on peripheral blood, taken on day 0 of AZD1222 vaccination. The receptor was isolated from an adult in good health. The CDR3 coding sequence is TGTGCCAGCAGTCCCCCCGCGGGAGGGTACACAGATACGCAGTATTTT. Translated: CASSPPAGGYTDTQYF.